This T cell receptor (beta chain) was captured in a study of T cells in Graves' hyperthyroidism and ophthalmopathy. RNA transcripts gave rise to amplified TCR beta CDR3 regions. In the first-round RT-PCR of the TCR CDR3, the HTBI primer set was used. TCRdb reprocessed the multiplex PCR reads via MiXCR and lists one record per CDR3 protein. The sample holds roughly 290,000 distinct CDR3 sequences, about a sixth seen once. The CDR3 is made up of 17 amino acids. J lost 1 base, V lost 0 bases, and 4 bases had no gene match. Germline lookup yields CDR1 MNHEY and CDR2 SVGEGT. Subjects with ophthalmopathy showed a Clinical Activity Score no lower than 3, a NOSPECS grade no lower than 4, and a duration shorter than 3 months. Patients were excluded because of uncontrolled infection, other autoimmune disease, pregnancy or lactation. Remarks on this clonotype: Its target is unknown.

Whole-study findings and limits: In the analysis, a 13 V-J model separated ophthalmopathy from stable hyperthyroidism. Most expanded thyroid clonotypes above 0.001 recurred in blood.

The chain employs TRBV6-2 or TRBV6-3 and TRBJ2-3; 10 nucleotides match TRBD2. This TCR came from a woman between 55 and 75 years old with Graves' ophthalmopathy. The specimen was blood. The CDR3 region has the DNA TGTGCCAGCAGTTACTCGAGCGGGAGGGCGGGCACAGATACGCAGTATTTT. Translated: CASSYSSGRAGTDTQYF.